The sequence of this T cell receptor (beta chain) was determined in a study of blood T cell repertoires in COVID-19. Study summary: Researchers got acute and convalescent COVID-19 samples from the United States, Italy and Spain.

Germline V gene sequence: CDR1 MGHRA, CDR2 YSYEKL. There are 16 residues in the CDR3. The ends lost 3 bases at V and 9 bases at J; junction bases unmatched: 9. Per the original data handling: For nucleated cells, counts were estimated from reference gene primer amplification. Assay used: immunoSEQ multiplex PCR; TCRdb lists only in-frame clones, some missing. Clone size and the V and J calls come from that table; the DNA yielded D and trimming. The data hold approximately 200,000 clones, with about 91% observed a single time. The clonotype originates from a man between 18 and 29 years old with active or convalescent COVID-19. The V and J genes are TRBV4-1 and TRBJ1-6, with 9 nucleotides matching TRBD1. The sample taken for sequencing was peripheral blood. CDR3 region: CASSQLTGGGGSPLHF. CDR3 bases: TGCGCCAGCAGCCAGCTCACAGGGGGCGGAGGTTCACCCCTCCACTTT.